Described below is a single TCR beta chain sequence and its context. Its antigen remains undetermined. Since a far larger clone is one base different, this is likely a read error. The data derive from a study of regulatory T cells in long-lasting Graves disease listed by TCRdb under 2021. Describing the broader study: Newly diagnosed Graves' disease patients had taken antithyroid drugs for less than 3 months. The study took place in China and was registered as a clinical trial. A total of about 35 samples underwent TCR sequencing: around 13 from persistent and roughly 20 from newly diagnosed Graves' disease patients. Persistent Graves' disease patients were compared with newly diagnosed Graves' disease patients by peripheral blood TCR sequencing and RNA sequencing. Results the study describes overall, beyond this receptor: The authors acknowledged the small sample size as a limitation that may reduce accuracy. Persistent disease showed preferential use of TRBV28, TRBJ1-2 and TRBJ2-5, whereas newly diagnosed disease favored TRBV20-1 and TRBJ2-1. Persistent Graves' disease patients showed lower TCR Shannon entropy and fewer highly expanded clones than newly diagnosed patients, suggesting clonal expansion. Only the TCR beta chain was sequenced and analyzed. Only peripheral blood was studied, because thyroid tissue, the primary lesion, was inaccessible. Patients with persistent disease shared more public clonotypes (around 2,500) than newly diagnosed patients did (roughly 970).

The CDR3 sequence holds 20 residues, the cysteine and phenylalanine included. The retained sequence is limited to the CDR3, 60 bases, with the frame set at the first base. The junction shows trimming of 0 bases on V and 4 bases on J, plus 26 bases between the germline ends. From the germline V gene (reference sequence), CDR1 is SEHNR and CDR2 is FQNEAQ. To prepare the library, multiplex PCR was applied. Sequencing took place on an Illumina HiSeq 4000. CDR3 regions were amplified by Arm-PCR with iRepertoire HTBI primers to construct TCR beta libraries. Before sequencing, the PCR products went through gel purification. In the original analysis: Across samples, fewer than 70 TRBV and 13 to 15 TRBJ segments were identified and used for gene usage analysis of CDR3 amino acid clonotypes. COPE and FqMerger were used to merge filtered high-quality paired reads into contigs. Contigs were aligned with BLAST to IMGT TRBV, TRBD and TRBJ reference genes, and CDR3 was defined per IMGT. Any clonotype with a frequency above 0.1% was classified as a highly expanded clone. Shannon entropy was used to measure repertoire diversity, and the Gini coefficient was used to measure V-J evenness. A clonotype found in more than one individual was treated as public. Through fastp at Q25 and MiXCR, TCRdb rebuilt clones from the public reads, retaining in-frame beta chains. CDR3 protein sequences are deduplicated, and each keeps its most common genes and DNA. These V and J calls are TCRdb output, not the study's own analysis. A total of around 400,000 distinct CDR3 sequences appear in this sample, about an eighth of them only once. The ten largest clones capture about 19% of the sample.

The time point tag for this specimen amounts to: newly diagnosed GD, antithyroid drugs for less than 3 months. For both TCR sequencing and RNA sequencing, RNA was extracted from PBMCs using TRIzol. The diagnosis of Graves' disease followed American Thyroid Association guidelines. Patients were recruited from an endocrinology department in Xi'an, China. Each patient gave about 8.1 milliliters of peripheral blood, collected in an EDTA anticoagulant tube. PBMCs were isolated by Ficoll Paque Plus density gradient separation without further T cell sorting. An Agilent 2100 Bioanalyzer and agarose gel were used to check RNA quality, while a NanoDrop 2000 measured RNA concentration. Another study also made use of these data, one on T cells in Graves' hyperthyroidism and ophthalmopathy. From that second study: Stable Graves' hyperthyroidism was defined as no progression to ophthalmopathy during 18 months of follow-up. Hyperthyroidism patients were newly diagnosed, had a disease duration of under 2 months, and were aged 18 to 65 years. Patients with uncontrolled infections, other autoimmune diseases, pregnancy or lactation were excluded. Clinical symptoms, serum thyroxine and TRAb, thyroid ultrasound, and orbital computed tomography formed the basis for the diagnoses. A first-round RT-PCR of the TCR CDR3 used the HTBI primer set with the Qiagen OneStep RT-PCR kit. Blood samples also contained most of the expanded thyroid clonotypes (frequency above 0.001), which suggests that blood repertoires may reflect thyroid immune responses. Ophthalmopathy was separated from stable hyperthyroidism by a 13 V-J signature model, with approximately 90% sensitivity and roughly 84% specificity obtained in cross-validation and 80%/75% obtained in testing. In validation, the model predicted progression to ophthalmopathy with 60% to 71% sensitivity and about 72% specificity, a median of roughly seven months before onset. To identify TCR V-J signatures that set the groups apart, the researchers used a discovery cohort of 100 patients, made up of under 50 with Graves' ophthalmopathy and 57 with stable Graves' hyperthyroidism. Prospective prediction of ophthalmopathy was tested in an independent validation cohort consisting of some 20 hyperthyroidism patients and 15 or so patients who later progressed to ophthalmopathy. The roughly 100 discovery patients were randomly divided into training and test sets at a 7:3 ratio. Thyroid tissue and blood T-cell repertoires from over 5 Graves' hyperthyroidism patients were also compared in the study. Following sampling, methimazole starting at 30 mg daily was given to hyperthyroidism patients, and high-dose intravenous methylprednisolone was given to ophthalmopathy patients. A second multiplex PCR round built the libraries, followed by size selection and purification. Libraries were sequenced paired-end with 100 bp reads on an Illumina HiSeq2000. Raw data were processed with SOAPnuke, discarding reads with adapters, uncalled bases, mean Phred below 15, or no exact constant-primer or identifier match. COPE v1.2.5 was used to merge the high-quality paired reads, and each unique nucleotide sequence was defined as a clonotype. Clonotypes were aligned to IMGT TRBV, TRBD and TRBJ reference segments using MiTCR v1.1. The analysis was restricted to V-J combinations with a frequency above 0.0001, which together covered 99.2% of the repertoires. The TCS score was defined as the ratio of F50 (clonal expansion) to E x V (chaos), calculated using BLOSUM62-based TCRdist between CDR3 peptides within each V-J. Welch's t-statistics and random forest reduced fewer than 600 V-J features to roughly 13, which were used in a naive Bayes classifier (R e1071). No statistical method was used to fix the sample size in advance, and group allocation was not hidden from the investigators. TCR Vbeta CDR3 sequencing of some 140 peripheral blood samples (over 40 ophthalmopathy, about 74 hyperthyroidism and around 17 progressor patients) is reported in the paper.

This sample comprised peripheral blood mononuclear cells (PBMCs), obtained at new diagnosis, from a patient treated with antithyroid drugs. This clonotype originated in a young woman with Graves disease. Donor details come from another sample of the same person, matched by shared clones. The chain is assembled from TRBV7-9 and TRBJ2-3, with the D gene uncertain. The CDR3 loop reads CASSLAPGHEEKKVADTQYF. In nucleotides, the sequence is TGTGCCAGCAGCTTAGCTCCCGGGCATGAGGAAAAGAAAGTCGCAGATACGCAGTATTTT.